This entry lists 2 T cell receptor beta chains sequenced from one sample in a study of response to subunit inactivated influenza vaccine. TCRdb redid the calling of the RT-PCR reads with MiXCR, one entry per CDR3 protein. The sample consists of roughly 570,000 distinct CDR3 sequences, about an eighth of them appearing once. This material consisted of PBMCs from blood, taken more than 35 days after vaccination. Receptors originate from a man in his fifties or sixties who received an inactivated influenza vaccine.

This clonotype was recorded many times. The chain recombines TRBV27 with TRBJ1-6, with D tentatively TRBD1 (6 bases). CDR1 and CDR2 from the germline V gene are MNHEY and SMNVEV (reference sequence). There are 15 residues in the CDR3. V lost 5 bases and J 9 bases, leaving 17 bases between the germline ends. CDR3 coding DNA: TGTGCCAGCAGTCTTATGGGGGGGCGTAGTTCACCCCTCCACTTT. Translating it yields CASSLMGGRSSPLHF.

This clonotype appeared a few times. The V gene is TRBV20-1, the J gene TRBJ2-2, with D perhaps TRBD1 (6 bases). This CDR3 has 16 residues. Germline-derived CDR1 and CDR2 are DFQATT and SNEGSKA (reference sequence). V was cut by 7 bases and J by 3 bases, with 21 bases left in between. Written as DNA, the CDR3 is TGCAGTGTTCCAGTCCGCCCGGCAGGGGACACCGGGGAGCTGTTTTTT. Translating it yields CSVPVRPAGDTGELFF.